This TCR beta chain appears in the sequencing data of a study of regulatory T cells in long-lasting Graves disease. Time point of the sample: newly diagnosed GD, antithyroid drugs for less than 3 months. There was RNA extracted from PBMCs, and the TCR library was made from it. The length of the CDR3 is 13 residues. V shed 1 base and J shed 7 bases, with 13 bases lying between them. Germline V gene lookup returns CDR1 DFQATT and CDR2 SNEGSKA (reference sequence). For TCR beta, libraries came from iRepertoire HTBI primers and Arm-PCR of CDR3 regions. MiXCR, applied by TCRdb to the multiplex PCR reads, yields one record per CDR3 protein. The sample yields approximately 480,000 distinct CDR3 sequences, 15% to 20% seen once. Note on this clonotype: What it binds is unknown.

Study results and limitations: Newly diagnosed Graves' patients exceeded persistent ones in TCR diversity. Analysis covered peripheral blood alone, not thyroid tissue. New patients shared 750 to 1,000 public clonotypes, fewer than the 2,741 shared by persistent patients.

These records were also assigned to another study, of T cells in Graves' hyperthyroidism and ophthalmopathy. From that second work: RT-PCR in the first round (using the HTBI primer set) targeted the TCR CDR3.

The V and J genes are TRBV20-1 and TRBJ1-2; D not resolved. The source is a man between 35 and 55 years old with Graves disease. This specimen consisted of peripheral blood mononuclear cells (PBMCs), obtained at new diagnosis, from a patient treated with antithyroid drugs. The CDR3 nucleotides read TGCAGTGCTAGAGCCAGTACTTGGACTGGCTACACCTTC. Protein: CSARASTWTGYTF.